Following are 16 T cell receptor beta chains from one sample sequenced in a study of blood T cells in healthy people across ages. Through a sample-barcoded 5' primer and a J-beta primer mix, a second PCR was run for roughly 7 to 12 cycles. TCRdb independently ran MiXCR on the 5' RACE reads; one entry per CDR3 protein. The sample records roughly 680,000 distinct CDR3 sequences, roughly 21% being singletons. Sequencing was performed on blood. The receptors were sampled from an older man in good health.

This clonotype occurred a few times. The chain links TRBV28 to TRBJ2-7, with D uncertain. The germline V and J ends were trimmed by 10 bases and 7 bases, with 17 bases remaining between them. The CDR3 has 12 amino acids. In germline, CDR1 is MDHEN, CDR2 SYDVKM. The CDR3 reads CANSPHLREQYF. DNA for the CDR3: TGTGCCAACAGCCCCCACCTACGGGAGCAGTACTTC.

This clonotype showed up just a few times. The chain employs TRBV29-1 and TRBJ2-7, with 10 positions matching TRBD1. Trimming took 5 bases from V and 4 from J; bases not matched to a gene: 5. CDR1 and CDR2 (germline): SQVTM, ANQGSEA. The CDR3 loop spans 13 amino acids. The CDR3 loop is CSVRDRGPYEQYF. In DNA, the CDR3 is TGCAGCGTTAGAGACAGGGGGCCTTACGAGCAGTACTTC.

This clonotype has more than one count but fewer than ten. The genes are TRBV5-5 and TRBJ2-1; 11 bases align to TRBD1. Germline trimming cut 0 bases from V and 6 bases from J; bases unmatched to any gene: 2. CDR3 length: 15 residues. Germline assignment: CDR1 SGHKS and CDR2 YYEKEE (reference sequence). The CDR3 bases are TGTGCCAGCAGCTTGGAGGGACAGGGGGGCAATGAGCAGTTCTTC. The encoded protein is CASSLEGQGGNEQFF.

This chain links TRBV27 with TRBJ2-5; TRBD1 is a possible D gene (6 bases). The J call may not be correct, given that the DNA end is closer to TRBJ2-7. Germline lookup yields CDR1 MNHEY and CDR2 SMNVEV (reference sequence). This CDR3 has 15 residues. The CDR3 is CASSPRADRKYEQYF. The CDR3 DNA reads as TGTGCCAGCAGTCCCAGGGCGGACAGAAAGTACGAGCAGTACTTC.

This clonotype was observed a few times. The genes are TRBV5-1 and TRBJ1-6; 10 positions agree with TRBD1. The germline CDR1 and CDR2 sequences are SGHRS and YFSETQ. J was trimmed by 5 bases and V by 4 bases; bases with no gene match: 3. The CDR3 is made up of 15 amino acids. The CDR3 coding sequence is TGCGCCAGCAGCCCCGGGACAGGGGATAATTCACCCCTCCACTTT. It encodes CASSPGTGDNSPLHF.

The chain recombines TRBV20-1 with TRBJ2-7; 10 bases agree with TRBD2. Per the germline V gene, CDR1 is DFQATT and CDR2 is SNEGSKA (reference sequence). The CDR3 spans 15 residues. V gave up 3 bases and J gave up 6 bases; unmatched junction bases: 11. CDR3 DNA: TGCAGTGCTAGCCTGGGGGCTAGCGGGAGTTCCGAGCAGTACTTC. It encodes CSASLGASGSSEQYF.

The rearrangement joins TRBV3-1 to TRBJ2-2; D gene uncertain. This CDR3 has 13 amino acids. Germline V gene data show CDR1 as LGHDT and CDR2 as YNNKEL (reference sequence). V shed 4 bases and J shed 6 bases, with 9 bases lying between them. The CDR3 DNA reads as TGTGCCAGCAGCCCGTACGACGCCGGGGAGCTGTTTTTT. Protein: CASSPYDAGELFF.

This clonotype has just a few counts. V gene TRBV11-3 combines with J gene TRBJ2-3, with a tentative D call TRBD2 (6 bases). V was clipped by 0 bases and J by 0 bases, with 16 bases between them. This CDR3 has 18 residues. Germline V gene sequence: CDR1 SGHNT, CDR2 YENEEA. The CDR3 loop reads CASSLERGKGTSTDTQYF. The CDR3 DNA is TGTGCCAGCAGCTTAGAACGTGGCAAGGGGACTAGCACAGATACGCAGTATTTT.

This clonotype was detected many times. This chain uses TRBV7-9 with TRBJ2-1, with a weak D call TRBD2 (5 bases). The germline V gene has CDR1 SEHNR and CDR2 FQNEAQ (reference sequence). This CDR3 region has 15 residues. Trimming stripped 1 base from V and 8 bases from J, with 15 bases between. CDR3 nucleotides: TGTGCCAGCAGCTTAGACGGTACGTCGGAGGATGAGCAGTTCTTC. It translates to CASSLDGTSEDEQFF.

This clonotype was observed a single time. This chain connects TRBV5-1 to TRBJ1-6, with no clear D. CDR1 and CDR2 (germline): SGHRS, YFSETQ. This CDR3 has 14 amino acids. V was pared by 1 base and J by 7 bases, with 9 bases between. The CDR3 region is CASSLLPGNSPLHF. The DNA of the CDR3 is TGCGCCAGCAGCTTGTTGCCCGGGAATTCACCCCTCCACTTT.

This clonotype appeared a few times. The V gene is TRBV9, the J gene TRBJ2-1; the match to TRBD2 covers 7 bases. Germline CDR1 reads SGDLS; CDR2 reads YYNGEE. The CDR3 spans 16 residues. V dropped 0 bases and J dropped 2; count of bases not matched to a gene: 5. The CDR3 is CASSVGSSGAYNEQFF. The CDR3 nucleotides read TGTGCCAGCAGCGTAGGGTCTAGCGGAGCCTACAATGAGCAGTTCTTC.

The CDR3, as DNA: TGTGCCAGCAGCCCCGAGGGGGCGTCAGGAAACACCATATATTTT. This encodes CASSPEGASGNTIYF. The rearrangement links TRBV7-2 to TRBJ1-3; 7 nucleotides match TRBD1. The germline gives CDR1 SGHTA, CDR2 FQGNSA. After removal of 5 bases from V and 4 bases from J, the junction contained 8 bases not matched to a gene. This CDR3 has 15 amino acids.

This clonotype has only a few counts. The CDR3 sequence: CASRQGVGDTQYF. The CDR3 bases are TGTGCCAGCAGACAGGGGGTCGGAGATACGCAGTATTTT. This chain connects TRBV6-1 to TRBJ2-3; 8 bases fit TRBD1. V lost 6 bases, J lost 5 bases, and 4 bases stayed unmatched. CDR3 length equals 13 residues. In germline, CDR1 is MNHNS, CDR2 SASEGT.

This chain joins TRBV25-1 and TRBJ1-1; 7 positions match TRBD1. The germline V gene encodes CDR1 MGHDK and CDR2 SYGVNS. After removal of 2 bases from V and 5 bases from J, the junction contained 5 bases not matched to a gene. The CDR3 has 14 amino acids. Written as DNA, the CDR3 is TGTGCCAGCAGTGAAGGCGGGACAGTTACTGAAGCTTTCTTT. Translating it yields CASSEGGTVTEAFF.

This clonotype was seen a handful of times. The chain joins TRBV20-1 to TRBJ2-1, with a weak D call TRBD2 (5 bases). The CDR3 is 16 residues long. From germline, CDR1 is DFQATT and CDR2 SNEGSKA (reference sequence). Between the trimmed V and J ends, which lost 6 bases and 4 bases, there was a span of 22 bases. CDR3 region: CSALSPGRVLYNEQFF. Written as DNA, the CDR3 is TGCAGTGCCCTTAGCCCGGGGAGAGTGCTGTACAATGAGCAGTTCTTC.

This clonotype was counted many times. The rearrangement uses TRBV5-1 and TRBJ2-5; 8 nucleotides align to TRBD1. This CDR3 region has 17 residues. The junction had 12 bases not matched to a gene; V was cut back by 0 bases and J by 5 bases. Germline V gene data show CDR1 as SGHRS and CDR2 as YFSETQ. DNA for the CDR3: TGCGCCAGCAGCTTGGTACCCGCCTCGACAGGGGCGGAGACCCAGTACTTC. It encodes CASSLVPASTGAETQYF.